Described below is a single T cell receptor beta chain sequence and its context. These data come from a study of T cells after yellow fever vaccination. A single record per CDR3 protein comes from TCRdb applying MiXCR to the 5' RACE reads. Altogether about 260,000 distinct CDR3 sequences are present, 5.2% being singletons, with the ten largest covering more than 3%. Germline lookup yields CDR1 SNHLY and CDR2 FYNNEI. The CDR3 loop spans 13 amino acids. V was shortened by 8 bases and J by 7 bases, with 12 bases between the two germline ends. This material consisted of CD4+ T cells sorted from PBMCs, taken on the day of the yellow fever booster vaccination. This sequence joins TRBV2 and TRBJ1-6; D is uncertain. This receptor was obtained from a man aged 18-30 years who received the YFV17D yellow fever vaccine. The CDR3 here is CASRVELNSPLHF. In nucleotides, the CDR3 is TGTGCCAGCCGGGTCGAACTAAATTCACCCCTCCACTTT.